A single sample gave rise to the 22 T cell receptor beta chains below, sequenced in a study of regulatory dendritic cells for organ transplantation. Assay: immunoSEQ multiplex PCR; the TCRdb copy retains only in-frame clones and omits some. The sample consists of 20,000 to 25,000 clones, roughly 69% of them appearing once. Input material: memory CD4+ T cells from blood. As for subset: CD45RO+ memory T cells. The receptors were gathered from a human donor in good health.

The CDR3 loop reads CASSLAKTAGGMNTEAFF. The CDR3 region has the DNA TGCGCCAGCAGCTTGGCCAAGACAGCGGGAGGAATGAACACTGAAGCTTTCTTT. The rearrangement links TRBV5-1 to TRBJ1-1, with D possibly being TRBD1 (5 bases). Germline V gives CDR1 SGHRS, CDR2 YFSETQ. V was clipped by 0 bases and J by 0 bases, with 18 bases between them. The CDR3 sequence is 18 residues long.

The rearrangement links TRBV27 to TRBJ1-1, with D perhaps matching TRBD1 (5 bases). Looked up from germline, CDR1 is MNHEY and CDR2 is SMNVEV (reference sequence). Trimming took 1 base from V and 1 from J, leaving 10 bases between them. The CDR3 has 15 amino acids. CDR3 sequence: CASSLLGRGNTEAFF. The CDR3 bases are TGTGCCAGCAGTTTATTGGGGAGGGGGAACACTGAAGCTTTCTTT.

The chain joins TRBV19 to TRBJ2-7; D is ambiguous. Germline CDR1 reads LNHDA; CDR2 reads SQIVND (reference sequence). This CDR3 is built from 12 residues. Trimming took 4 bases from V and 0 from J, leaving 4 bases between them. The CDR3 spells CASSTSSYEQYF. As DNA, the CDR3 is TGTGCCAGTAGTACGAGCTCCTACGAGCAGTACTTC.

The chain has TRBV4-1 and TRBJ1-1; D possibly corresponds to TRBD1 (6 bases). V dropped 2 bases and J dropped 5 bases, with 15 bases sitting between them. The CDR3 is 15 amino acids. Germline assignment: CDR1 MGHRA and CDR2 YSYEKL. This CDR3 is CASSQLLGQRTEAFF. CDR3 nucleotide sequence: TGCGCCAGCAGCCAACTCCTGGGACAAAGGACTGAAGCTTTCTTT.

The CDR3 sequence is CASSLDLERNEQFF. CDR3 in DNA: TGTGCCAGCAGCTTAGATCTGGAGCGCAATGAGCAGTTCTTC. The gene calls are TRBV11-2 and TRBJ2-1; D remains unclear. Trimming stripped 0 bases from V and 6 bases from J, with 9 bases between. Germline CDR1 and CDR2: SGHAT and FQNNGV. This CDR3 contains 14 residues.

This sequence joins TRBV11-2 and TRBJ1-2; perhaps TRBD1 as D (6 bases). The germline V and J ends were trimmed by 4 bases and 6 bases, with 12 bases remaining between them. The V gene's germline CDR1 is SGHAT and CDR2 FQNNGV. The CDR3 consists of 13 residues. This CDR3 reads CASSWGPSDGYTF. CDR3 bases: TGTGCCAGCAGCTGGGGGCCATCAGATGGCTACACCTTC.

This clone came up once. J is TRBJ1-1 and V is TRBV29-1; 9 bases fit TRBD1. The CDR3 loop spans 13 amino acids. V gave up 8 bases and J gave up 3 bases; unmatched junction bases: 7. In germline, CDR1 is SQVTM, CDR2 ANQGSEA. The CDR3 coding sequence is TGCAGCCCGAGGGACAGGGTAGACACTGAAGCTTTCTTT. It specifies CSPRDRVDTEAFF. Complete variable domain (other parts from reference TRBV29-1 and TRBJ1-1): SAVISQKPSRDICQRGTSLTIQCQVDSQVTMMFWYRQQPGQSLTLIATANQGSEATYESGFVIDKFPISRPNLTFSTLTVSNMSPEDSSIYLCSPRDRVDTEAFFGQGTRLTVV.

The rearrangement links TRBV5-6 to TRBJ2-1, with TRBD2 as a possible D gene (7 bases). The length of the CDR3 is 15 residues. V lost 0 bases and J lost 13, with 20 bases in between. Per the germline V gene, CDR1 is SGHDT and CDR2 is YYEEEE. CDR3 coding DNA: TGTGCCAGCAGCTTGGGGAGGATAGGGAGGGGGGGTCAGTTCTTC. This codes for CASSLGRIGRGGQFF.

The rearrangement uses TRBV4-3 and TRBJ1-2; possible D gene TRBD1, 6 bases. Trimming cost V 0 bases and J 7 bases, with 15 bases left between them. CDR1 is LGHNA, CDR2 YSLEER, per germline. The length of the CDR3 is 15 residues. CDR3: CASSQDRGGIRGYTF. In DNA, the CDR3 is TGCGCCAGCAGCCAAGATAGGGGGGGAATTCGTGGCTACACCTTC.

The J gene is TRBJ2-3, the V gene TRBV29-1, with a tentative D call TRBD2 (6 bases). Germline V gene lookup returns CDR1 SQVTM and CDR2 ANQGSEA. The CDR3 contains 13 residues. Trimming shortened V by 3 bases and J by 3 bases, and 10 bases separated the two germline ends. In DNA, the CDR3 is TGCAGCGTTGAGCTAGCGCAAACAGATACGCAGTATTTT. Residues: CSVELAQTDTQYF.

The chain uses TRBV10-3 and TRBJ1-1; 10 bases line up with TRBD1. Per germline, CDR1 ENHRY and CDR2 SYGVKD. Unmatched junction bases numbered 1, after V lost 0 bases and J lost 3 bases. This CDR3 spans 15 amino acids. The CDR3 here is CAISESDRGYTEAFF. DNA for the CDR3: TGTGCCATCAGTGAGTCGGACAGGGGGTACACTGAAGCTTTCTTT.

This chain uses TRBV9 with TRBJ1-2; 10 bases are a match to TRBD1. The CDR3 covers 14 residues. Germline lookup yields CDR1 SGDLS and CDR2 YYNGEE. With 4 bases clipped from V and 8 bases from J, the junction kept 8 bases outside the gene matches. The CDR3 DNA follows: TGTGCCAGCAGCCCAGAGACAGGGGGCAAAGGCTACACCTTC. Its translation is CASSPETGGKGYTF.

This clone was observed a handful of times. The J gene is TRBJ1-6, the V gene TRBV12-5; unclear D gene. Trimming removed 4 bases from V and 6 bases from J, with 7 bases in between. Germline loops: CDR1 LGHNT, CDR2 FRNRAP. The CDR3 is 13 residues long. CDR3 region: CASGSGPNSPLHF. CDR3 bases: TGTGCTAGTGGTTCGGGTCCTAATTCACCCCTCCACTTT.

The chain has TRBV11-3 and TRBJ2-1; maybe TRBD1 (6 bases). V was clipped by 3 bases and J by 4 bases, with 13 bases between them. Looked up from germline, CDR1 is SGHNT and CDR2 is YENEEA. The CDR3 has 15 residues. This CDR3 reads CASSFGGSSYNEQFF. The CDR3 DNA reads TGTGCCAGCAGCTTTGGGGGCAGCTCGTACAATGAGCAGTTCTTC.

The chain links TRBV10-3 to TRBJ2-2; TRBD2 matches at 7 bases. The CDR3 has 14 amino acids. Germline V gene data show CDR1 as ENHRY and CDR2 as SYGVKD. J gave up 3 bases and V 10 bases, and 8 bases lay outside the gene matches. The CDR3 loop is CATGSGEDTGELFF. The CDR3 bases are TGTGCCACCGGGAGCGGGGAAGACACCGGGGAGCTGTTTTTT.

The V gene is TRBV9, the J gene TRBJ2-7; TRBD1 agrees at 8 bases. The junction had 2 bases not matched to a gene; V was cut back by 0 bases and J by 3 bases. The CDR3 contains 14 residues. Germline loops: CDR1 SGDLS, CDR2 YYNGEE. This CDR3 is CASSVGGQGYEQYF. The CDR3 nucleotides are TGTGCCAGCAGCGTAGGTGGACAGGGCTACGAGCAGTACTTC.

This clone was recorded only once. V is TRBV4-1 and J is TRBJ2-1; 8 nucleotides line up with TRBD2. The length of the CDR3 is 15 residues. V shed 5 bases and J 6 bases; nucleotides not matched to a gene: 9. The germline V gene has CDR1 MGHRA and CDR2 YSYEKL. CDR3 loop: CASSSGTRIGNEQFF. Written as DNA, the CDR3 is TGCGCCAGCAGCTCCGGGACTAGGATCGGCAATGAGCAGTTCTTC.

Worth noting for this clone: The sample contains more than one DNA sequence encoding this CDR3. The chain uses TRBV29-1 and TRBJ2-3; D is unclear. Trimming left V 5 bases short and J 2 bases short, with 8 bases between. The CDR3 is 12 amino acids. Germline assignment: CDR1 SQVTM and CDR2 ANQGSEA. For the CDR3, the DNA is TGCAGCGTTCACCAGGTCACAGATACGCAGTATTTT. Translating gives CSVHQVTDTQYF.

The chain combines TRBV5-6 with TRBJ1-1, with a tentative D call TRBD1 (5 bases). The germline gives CDR1 SGHDT, CDR2 YYEEEE. V was clipped by 4 bases and J by 8 bases, with 15 bases between them. The CDR3 spans 13 residues. This CDR3 reads CASSPVGGLEAFF. Here the CDR3 DNA reads TGTGCCAGCAGCCCCGTGGGGGGGTTGGAAGCTTTCTTT.

This chain links TRBV2 with TRBJ1-1; D is undetermined. Per germline, CDR1 SNHLY and CDR2 FYNNEI. V dropped 11 bases and J dropped 1 base, with 14 bases sitting between them. The CDR3 sequence is 13 residues long. DNA for the CDR3: TGTGCCTCTAGCGGGGAATCGAACACTGAAGCTTTCTTT. Amino acid sequence: CASSGESNTEAFF.

This clone is medium-sized. This chain links TRBV11-2 with TRBJ1-2, with 7 nucleotides matching TRBD1. This CDR3 region has 17 residues. After removal of 0 bases from V and 2 bases from J, the junction contained 9 bases not matched to a gene. Germline V gives CDR1 SGHAT, CDR2 FQNNGV. CDR3 loop: CASSLDGDRVLNYGYTF. The CDR3 nucleotides are TGTGCCAGCAGCTTAGATGGAGACAGGGTTCTAAACTATGGCTACACCTTC.

This clone was detected only a few times. The chain links TRBV5-1 to TRBJ1-3; D is possibly TRBD1 (5 bases). CDR1 SGHRS and CDR2 YFSETQ come from the germline V gene. V was trimmed by 3 bases and J by 0 bases, leaving 10 bases between them. This CDR3 has 15 residues. CDR3 region: CASSSTVNSGNTIYF. Here the CDR3 DNA reads TGCGCCAGCAGCTCGACAGTAAACTCTGGAAACACCATATATTTT.